One T cell receptor beta chain is described in this entry. Antigen specificity is unknown. These data are taken from a study of T cell clones after liver transplantation. Study in general: Post-transplant blood was tracked for graft-donor-reactive T cell clones identified in a pre-transplant mixed lymphocyte reaction. The study, taken as a whole, reports: A larger donor-reactive than third-party decline suggested partial antigen-specific deletion. The donor-reactive repertoire was only partly measurable in a couple of subjects, lacking donor cells.

This table comes from immunoSEQ multiplex PCR, and its TCRdb copy is limited to in-frame clones, with some not included. The table lists 65,000 to 85,000 clones, 80% to 85% of them singletons. CDR1 and CDR2 (germline): ENHRY, SYGVKD. CDR3 length: 17 amino acids. V gave up 6 bases and J gave up 2 bases; unmatched junction bases: 8. The sequencing here drew on CD4+ T cells from blood, taken around 50 months after liver transplant. V gene TRBV10-3 combines with J gene TRBJ2-6, with 9 positions matching TRBD1. The source of this sequence is a human patient who received a liver transplant. T cells may partly derive from the graft donor. For the CDR3, the DNA is TGTGCCATCAGCCCTACAGGGGGCTATGCTGGGGCCAACGTCCTGACTTTC. Its protein product is CAISPTGGYAGANVLTF.